This T cell receptor beta chain emerged from a study of cytomegalovirus exposure and HLA in healthy donors (dated by TCRdb to about 2017). Looking at the study overall: An earlier analysis of some 500 of the donors reported 276 Gb of sequence data and some 120 million unique TCR beta sequences from about 200 million T cells. Around 320 gigabases of sequencing data and roughly 90 million unique TCR sequences were included in an early release covering under 650 HLA-typed donors. The genetic ancestry cluster associated with self-reported Caucasian donors included about 84% of the roughly 400 genotyped donors. The study was designed to test whether signatures of past pathogen exposure could be identified by cataloging public T cell receptors. The study used immunosequencing to profile the T cell repertoires of approximately 650 subjects and linked those repertoires to cytomegalovirus serostatus. Along with the approximately 700-subject first cohort, a separate validation cohort of over a hundred different subjects was used. To predict cytomegalovirus infection status, the study combined high-throughput TCR immunosequencing, statistical association of individual TCRs with disease status, and machine learning. In a later analysis, previously published TCR beta repertoires from about 640 donors were re-analyzed and high-resolution HLA genotyping was added so that TCR occurrence patterns could be studied. Rather than using new phenotypic data, the later analysis identified candidate immune exposures from TCR beta sequences and from how often those sequences occurred across donors. An earlier analysis of 587 of the donors applied high-throughput TCR beta sequencing to assess whether each TCR beta V gene segment acted as functional or pseudogenic. Alongside the repertoire data, information on donor age, sex, ethnicity and CMV serostatus was compiled. Genome-wide SNP genotypes for about three fifths of the 666 donors were used in a later genetic analysis, which treated that subset as a discovery cohort. Every discovery cohort repertoire had been produced on one sequencing platform. HLA typing included class I and class II loci at four-digit resolution. Typing coverage varied by locus: roughly 620-640 donors for A, B, C, DRB1 and DQB1; roughly 510 for DQA1; nearly 610 for DPA1; roughly 450 for DPB1. Because of strong linkage in the cohort, roughly five DR-DQ haplotypes were treated as single units for association and clustering. Across some 400 genotyped donors of the cohort, an average of about 220,000 unique TCR beta nucleotide sequences per donor were sequenced, and 15% to 20% of those sequences were non-productive. What the authors observed across the whole study: A later genetic analysis associated a missense DCLRE1C variant with V-gene and J-gene trimming of TCR beta chains, and an independent cohort replicated the association. Because some donors lacked HLA typing at each locus, the association tests relied only on the typed subset. A cluster of highly shared sequence variants was judged likely to represent a technical artifact of the sequencing pipeline. The only immune exposure information available for the cohort was CMV serostatus. A later analysis found that most CMV-associated TCR beta chains appeared HLA-restricted, with HLA associations seemingly driven largely by CMV exposure. In a later genetic analysis, fewer N-insertions in productive TCRs were reported among donors in an Asian-associated ancestry cluster than the roughly 700-donor mean. In the study, 164 TCR beta chains were listed as associated with cytomegalovirus. Linkage disequilibrium might explain the correlated functional status among segregating V segments, but an unknown experimental factor could not be ruled out. Because the 87-base-pair reads could not distinguish some IMGT-functional V segments, including TRBV6-2 and TRBV6-3, those segments were excluded. Assigning TCR associations to individual alleles was difficult when HLA alleles, especially DR and DQ, strongly co-occurred. In an earlier analysis of about 550 of the donors, most TCR beta V segments were observed in productive rearrangements about 90% or about 30% of the time, broadly matching IMGT annotations. A later analysis found that HLA-associated TCR beta chains were more clonally expanded and had lower generation probabilities than equally common non-associated chains. Only TCR beta chains were sequenced in this cohort, and the absence of alpha or paired-chain data limited detectable features. A further reported finding was that TCR beta sequences accurately predicted the HLA-A and HLA-B alleles for most subjects in the first cohort. While some public TCRs were present in many individuals, most TCR sequences turned up only very rarely across donors. Sequencing depth was assumed to be roughly uniform across donors in the presence/absence analyses, though that assumption may not hold. A later analysis reported that several top co-occurrence clusters appeared linked to parvovirus B19, influenza, CMV and Epstein-Barr virus. In vitro tests confirmed that a few of the cytomegalovirus-associated TCR beta chains recognize cytomegalovirus antigens. The earlier analysis of approximately 560 of the donors excluded roughly 17 rarely observed V segments, including chromosome 9 orphons, because counts were too low. The classifier was reported to diagnose cytomegalovirus status with high specificity and sensitivity in both the original and validation cohorts. In a later analysis, 16,951 TCR beta sequences were associated with specific HLA alleles at a false discovery rate of 0.05. In a later analysis, the rate of TCR association differed among HLA loci, with DRB1 alleles having the most associated TCRs and HLA-C alleles having the fewest. The authors suggested that the approach could potentially be extended to other disease states and immunological phenotypes.

The library was obtained by the immunoSEQ multiplex PCR assay. For the multiplex PCR, a mixture combining 60 forward primers for TCR Vbeta segments and 13 reverse primers for TCR Jbeta segments was used. A multiplex PCR assay on genomic DNA amplified the CDR3 region of rearranged TCR beta genes. The amplified TCR beta libraries were sequenced on the Illumina HiSeq System as 87-base-pair reads. Under the source paper's analysis protocol: A later analysis counted approximately 74 million unique TCR beta chains across the roughly 700 repertoires, and roughly 11 million of these chains were shared by at least two donors. A nearest-neighbor algorithm error-corrected the raw reads and collapsed the reads into unique sequences, merging closely related sequences to remove PCR and sequencing errors. CDR3 sequences were aligned to IMGT reference sequences to assign V, D and J gene segments. Each retained sequence needed at least a six-nucleotide match to both a V gene segment and a J gene segment. Rearrangements were classified as productive when the CDR3 lacked stop codons and remained in frame with V and J, and all other rearrangements were classified as non-productive. CDR3 was defined according to IMGT convention as the region running from the second conserved V-encoded cysteine to the conserved J-encoded phenylalanine. In an earlier analysis of 550 to 650 of the donors, sequences lacking an unambiguous match to a single V gene segment were excluded. An earlier analysis of about 590 of the donors classified V segments as functional when productive rearrangements were above 56.7% and as segregating when the standard deviation between donors was above 5%. To diagnose cytomegalovirus status from the catalog of TCR beta chain sequences, a statistical classification framework was built. A later analysis assigned V and J genes by comparing TCR nucleotide sequences with IMGT/GENE-DB human TR gene sequences. Using the TCRdist pipeline, a later analysis assigned CDR3 sequences along with most-parsimonious VDJ recombination scenarios. In a later analysis, every TCR beta chain was defined by the combination of its CDR3 amino acid sequence and its V-gene family, and reads without a unique V-gene family were dropped. In a later analysis, around 600 highly shared, low-generation-probability nucleotide sequences were removed to address suspected cross-contamination and a sequencing artifact. A later analysis calculated a clonal expansion index for each public chain from normalized within-repertoire ranks of inferred template counts. In a later analysis, generation probabilities were computed using a VDJ recombination model fitted to out-of-frame rearrangements, and the results were checked against IGoR. A later analysis scored TCR-TCR, TCR-HLA and TCR-CMV co-occurrence with hypergeometric tests, applying a repertoire-size bias correction to TCR pairs. In a later analysis, false discovery rates were estimated by permuting HLA or CMV assignments 20 times. In a later analysis, co-occurring TCRs were grouped using DBSCAN, with TCRdist sequence similarity added in when clustering inside HLA-allele-positive subsets. Co-occurrence clustering excluded repertoires with fewer than 30,000 or more than 120,000 public chains, plus five with anomalous nucleotide sharing. This immuneACCESS table, as held by TCRdb, lists in-frame sequences with V and J called but not all clones. Of the missing ones, under half trace to an unresolved V gene in checked studies; the others have no known cause. V and J calls and clone size are given by that table; D and trimming were obtained from the DNA. In all, the sample holds about 89,000 clones, and around 85% of those were seen once. The top ten clonotypes cover 6.5% to 8.5% of the sample.

Reading the germline V gene gives CDR1 SGHTA and CDR2 FQGNSA. V is clipped by 2 bases and J by 7 bases, and the sequence between their germline boundaries is 15 bases long. The CDR3 runs 14 residues from the cysteine to the phenylalanine. The DNA shown is the 42-base CDR3, in frame from base 1. The cohort consisted of 670 or so healthy bone marrow donors. All cohort members were sampled while nominally healthy, although unrecorded immune exposures were likely present. The donor was CMV seropositive and was included in the group of 250 to 300 seropositive cohort members. A peripheral blood sample was collected from each donor, and TCR beta sequencing was performed on peripheral blood mononuclear cells. The Qiagen DNeasy Blood Extraction Kit was used to extract genomic DNA from the blood cell samples. Note on this clone: Its cognate antigen has yet to be identified. It has no much larger one-base neighbor in the sample; base qualities were not kept.

The chain links TRBV7-2 with TRBJ2-7; possibly the D gene is TRBD2, per 6 matching bases. This receptor was obtained from a man between 35 and 55 years old in good health and CMV-seropositive. Sequenced: PBMCs. The CDR3 is CASSLSWGDGEQYF. The DNA reads as follows: TGTGCCAGCAGCTTAAGTTGGGGGGACGGTGAGCAGTACTTC.